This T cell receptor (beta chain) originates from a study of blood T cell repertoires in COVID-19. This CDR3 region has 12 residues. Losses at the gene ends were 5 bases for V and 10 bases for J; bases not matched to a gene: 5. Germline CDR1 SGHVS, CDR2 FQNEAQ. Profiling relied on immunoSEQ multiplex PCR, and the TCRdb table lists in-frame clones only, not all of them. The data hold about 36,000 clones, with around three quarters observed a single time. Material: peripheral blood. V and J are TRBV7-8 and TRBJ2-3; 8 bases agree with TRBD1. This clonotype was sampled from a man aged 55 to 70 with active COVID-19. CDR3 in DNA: TGTGCCAGCAGCCGAACAGGGGGGCCGCAGTATTTT. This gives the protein CASSRTGGPQYF.